This entry concerns a single T cell receptor (beta chain). What it recognizes is unknown. This entry belongs to a study of cytomegalovirus exposure and HLA in healthy donors. Study-level background: When over 300 donors were genotyped, around 77% of them were found to fall in the Caucasian-associated ancestry cluster. Overall study results and limits: A few of the chains that were CMV-associated were confirmed in vitro to be specific for CMV antigens. Most CMV-associated TCR beta chains appeared HLA-restricted in a later analysis. Some TCR beta chains (roughly 150 of them) were listed as cytomegalovirus-associated.

In the PCR, 60 Vbeta and 13 Jbeta primers were used. Assay used: immunoSEQ multiplex PCR; TCRdb lists only in-frame clones, some missing. The sample has under 120,000 clones; 65% are singletons. The CDR3 covers 13 residues. Germline assignment: CDR1 LNHDA and CDR2 SQIVND (reference sequence). Trimming left V 5 bases short and J 10 bases short, with 14 bases between. This sequence originates from a man aged 25 to 45 in good health and CMV-seropositive. The chain joins TRBV19 to TRBJ1-4; no definite D call. Material: PBMCs. The CDR3 loop is CASSPSGTPKLFF. In nucleotides, the CDR3 is TGTGCCAGTAGTCCCTCGGGTACTCCAAAACTGTTTTTT.